This T cell receptor (beta chain) was captured in a study of blood T cell repertoires in COVID-19. V was clipped by 4 bases and J by 2 bases; unmatched bases: 14. The CDR3 runs to 17 residues. Profiled with immunoSEQ multiplex PCR; TCRdb holds only in-frame clones, not every one. Of over 55,000 clones listed, more than 75% are singletons. The chain has TRBV5-3 and TRBJ1-1; 7 bases match TRBD1. TRBV5-3 is given ORF status, its function remaining uncertain. The clonotype originates from an older woman with acute or convalescent COVID-19. Sequencing used peripheral blood. CDR3 amino acids: CARSPKLIGGPNTEAFF. The CDR3 DNA sequence: TGTGCCAGAAGCCCTAAGCTGATAGGGGGCCCTAACACTGAAGCTTTCTTT.